Listed below are T cell receptor beta chains from one sample, sequenced in a study of T cells in narcolepsy. Using immunoSEQ multiplex PCR, the repertoire was profiled, and TCRdb retains in-frame clones only, with some absent. The sample comprises around 15,000 clones, 65% to 90% of which are singletons, and about two fifths rests with the top ten. Sample: memory (CD45RA-) CD4+ T cells from blood. These receptors originate from a human donor in good health. CDR3s include the opening cysteine and the closing phenylalanine or tryptophan. D genes are given only for firm matches.

TRBV6-1,TRBJ1-5,NA,CASSEVFGGTQPQHF
TRBV6-1,TRBJ1-3,NA,CASSRRTDTGNTIYF
TRBV6-6,TRBJ2-3,TRBD2,CASSSGGTDTQYF
TRBV9,TRBJ2-1,NA,CASSASSLFYNEQFF
TRBV25-1,TRBJ2-3,TRBD2,CATQEAGRRDTQYF
TRBV5-1,TRBJ2-3,NA,CASSLSGGWDTQYF
TRBV29-1,TRBJ1-1,TRBD1,CSVSRGSWTEAFF
TRBV6-6,TRBJ2-5,NA,CASSYGSPRLRETQYF
TRBV5-4,TRBJ1-2,NA,CASSLPPAETYGYTF
TRBV7-9,TRBJ1-1,NA,CASSLSIRGTEAFF
TRBV30,TRBJ2-7,NA,CAWSNMDEQYF
TRBV27,TRBJ1-3,NA,CASRQTYSGNTIYF
TRBV5-1,TRBJ1-2,NA,CASATGSNYGYTF
TRBV20-1,TRBJ2-1,NA,CSARRTASQFF